This paragraph reports one TCR beta chain. In germline, CDR1 is MNHEY, CDR2 SVGAGI. J lost 14 bases, V lost 2 bases, and 3 bases had no gene match. This CDR3 is built from 12 residues. Sequenced by immunoSEQ multiplex PCR; TCRdb stores in-frame clones only, minus some. The table has about 200,000 clones, approximately 91% seen once. This record comes from a study of blood T cell repertoires in COVID-19. Whole-study context: The origin of the acute and convalescent COVID-19 samples was the United States, Italy and Spain.

The sequenced material came from peripheral blood. The chain carries TRBV6-5 and TRBJ2-1; 10 bases agree with TRBD1. This sequence originates from a man in his forties with acute or convalescent COVID-19. The CDR3 region has the DNA TGTGCCAGCAGTTACGGACAGGGGGGAGAGTTCTTC. Amino acid sequence: CASSYGQGGEFF.